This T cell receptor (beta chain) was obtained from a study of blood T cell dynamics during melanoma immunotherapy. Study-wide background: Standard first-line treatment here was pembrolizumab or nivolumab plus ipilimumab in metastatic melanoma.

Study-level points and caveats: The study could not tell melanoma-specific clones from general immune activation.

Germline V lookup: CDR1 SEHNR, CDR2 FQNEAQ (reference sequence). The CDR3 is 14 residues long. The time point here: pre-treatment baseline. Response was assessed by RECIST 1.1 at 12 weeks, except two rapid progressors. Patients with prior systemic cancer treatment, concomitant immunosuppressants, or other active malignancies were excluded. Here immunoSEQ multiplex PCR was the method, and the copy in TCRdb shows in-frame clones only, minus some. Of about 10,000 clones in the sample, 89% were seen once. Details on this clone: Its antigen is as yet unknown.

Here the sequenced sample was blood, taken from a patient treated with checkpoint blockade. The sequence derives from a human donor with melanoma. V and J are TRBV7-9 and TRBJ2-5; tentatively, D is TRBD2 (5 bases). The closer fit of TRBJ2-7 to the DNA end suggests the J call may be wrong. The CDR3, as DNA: TGTGCCAGCAGCTTTAGGGAGAGCTCCTACGAGCAGTACTTC. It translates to CASSFRESSYEQYF.